This TCR beta chain was captured by sequencing in a study of PD-1 blockade in classical Hodgkin lymphoma. Background on the study: Nivolumab dosed at 3 mg/kg went to patients intravenously every 2 weeks.

Sequenced by immunoSEQ multiplex PCR; TCRdb stores in-frame clones only, minus some. Of thousands of clones listed, just over 70% are singletons. Autologous stem cell transplantation was followed by relapse in every patient, and brentuximab vedotin exposure varied. Magnetic negative selection, applied to thawed PBMCs, was used to isolate the CD8+ T cells. This clone appeared a few times. Its cognate antigen is unknown. Study-level results: Unlike CD8+ TCR diversity, which did not rise significantly by C4D1, CD4+ TCR diversity did.

The CDR3 sequence is 15 residues long. The germline CDR1 and CDR2 sequences are MNHNS and SASEGT. V was pared by 1 base and J by 3 bases, with 4 bases of the junction left unmatched. This sequence originates from a human donor with classical Hodgkin lymphoma. The J gene is TRBJ2-5, the V gene TRBV6-1; 8 positions agree with TRBD2. The sample consisted of CD8+ T cells from blood, taken at baseline. This CDR3 reads CASSEDPGGKETQYF. The CDR3 coding sequence is TGTGCCAGCAGTGAAGATCCGGGGGGGAAAGAGACCCAGTACTTC.